This is a list of T cell receptor beta chains from one sample in a study of T cells after yellow fever vaccination. Each CDR3 protein gets one entry after TCRdb re-called the 5' RACE reads with MiXCR. The sample lists some 350,000 distinct CDR3 sequences; roughly 9.4% were seen once. The specimen was PBMCs, collected on the day of the first yellow fever vaccination. The source of these receptors is a man aged 18 to 29 who received the YFV17D yellow fever vaccine. The CDR3 runs from the conserved cysteine through the conserved F or W. Fields, in order: CDR3 protein, CDR3 DNA, J gene, clone size, V gene, D gene. D genes are given only for firm matches. Clone sizes are given selectively: once, few, many, or a class where the clone is expanded.

CATSESPLAGGRQFF	TGTGCCACCAGTGAGTCACCTCTAGCGGGGGGGCGCCAGTTCTTC	TRBJ2-1	many	TRBV24-1	TRBD2
CASSLTREAATYNEQFF	TGTGCCAGCAGCTTAACCCGGGAGGCGGCCACCTACAATGAGCAGTTCTTC	TRBJ2-1	few	TRBV7-3	TRBD2
CASETLLGGQETQYF	TGTGCCAGCGAGACCTTACTCGGGGGGCAAGAGACCCAGTACTTC	TRBJ2-5	-	TRBV6-1	TRBD2
CASHVGGINEQYF	TGTGCCAGCCATGTGGGGGGTATCAACGAGCAGTACTTC	TRBJ2-7	-	TRBV2	-
CASSPQHTSYTDTQYF	TGTGCCAGCAGCCCACAGCACACCAGCTACACAGATACGCAGTATTTT	TRBJ2-3	-	TRBV7-3	-
CASSFRVSESPLHF	TGTGCCAGCAGCTTTCGGGTGTCCGAATCACCCCTCCACTTT	TRBJ1-6	-	TRBV5-4	-
CSARGVPTENDNQPQHF	TGCAGTGCTAGAGGTGTCCCAACGGAAAACGATAATCAGCCCCAGCATTTT	TRBJ1-5	few	TRBV20-1	-
CASSLAEQGSSGANVLTF	TGTGCCAGCAGCTTGGCCGAACAGGGGAGCTCTGGGGCCAACGTCCTGACTTTC	TRBJ2-6	few	TRBV5-5	TRBD1
CASSTIPPDRPWLNEKLFF	TGTGCCAGCAGCACGATCCCCCCCGACAGACCCTGGCTTAATGAAAAACTGTTTTTT	TRBJ1-4	many	TRBV11-2	-
CASSELGNEQFF	TGTGCCAGCAGTGAGCTGGGGAATGAGCAGTTCTTC	TRBJ2-1	-	TRBV2	-
CASSKGGSNSPLHF	TGTGCCAGCAGCAAAGGGGGGAGTAATTCACCCCTCCACTTT	TRBJ1-6	few	TRBV7-9	-
CASSLPGGNQPQHF	TGTGCCAGCAGTTTACCCGGGGGCAATCAGCCCCAGCATTTT	TRBJ1-5	many	TRBV12-3/TRBV12-4	-
CASSLLERGWGNEQFF	TGTGCCAGCAGTTTATTGGAGCGGGGTTGGGGAAATGAGCAGTTCTTC	TRBJ2-1	few	TRBV28	TRBD2
CASKLAGGPYNEQFF	TGCGCCAGCAAACTAGCGGGGGGCCCCTACAATGAGCAGTTCTTC	TRBJ2-1	-	TRBV5-1	TRBD2
CSVEAQFGNTIYF	TGCAGCGTTGAGGCGCAGTTCGGAAACACCATATATTTT	TRBJ1-3	few	TRBV29-1	-
CASSLNVDTQYF	TGTGCCAGCAGCTTAAACGTTGATACGCAGTATTTT	TRBJ2-3	few	TRBV7-9	-
CASSPRTVQPNSPLHF	TGTGCCAGCAGTCCCCGGACAGTCCAACCAAATTCACCCCTCCACTTT	TRBJ1-6	-	TRBV6-1	-
CASSSIFRDTEAFF	TGTGCCAGCAGTTCCATATTCAGGGACACTGAAGCTTTCTTT	TRBJ1-1	-	TRBV27	-
CASSLLAGGPENEQFF	TGTGCCAGCAGCCTACTAGCGGGGGGGCCAGAGAATGAGCAGTTCTTC	TRBJ2-1	-	TRBV13	TRBD2
CAISESTSGGRGETQYF	TGTGCCATCAGTGAGTCTACTAGCGGGGGCCGAGGGGAGACCCAGTACTTC	TRBJ2-5	few	TRBV10-3	TRBD2
CATSDPGQGGDTQYF	TGTGCCACCAGTGACCCTGGACAGGGGGGAGATACGCAGTATTTT	TRBJ2-3	-	TRBV24-1	TRBD1
CASTGGGRGTDTQYF	TGTGCCAGCACCGGGGGGGGCCGGGGGACAGATACGCAGTATTTT	TRBJ2-3	many	TRBV27	TRBD2
CASSYRADTQYF	TGTGCCAGCAGCTACAGGGCAGATACGCAGTATTTT	TRBJ2-3	many	TRBV7-2	-
CATSREEGTGWTGRLGELFF	TGTGCCACCAGCAGAGAAGAGGGAACCGGGTGGACAGGGAGGCTCGGGGAGCTGTTTTTT	TRBJ2-2	few	TRBV15	TRBD1
CASIDGLRYTF	TGTGCCAGCATCGACGGGCTCCGCTACACCTTC	TRBJ1-2	-	TRBV28	-
CASSAGTGEGAQHF	TGTGCCAGTAGTGCCGGGACAGGGGAGGGGGCCCAGCATTTT	TRBJ1-5	-	TRBV19	TRBD1
CASSHRQGEGETQYF	TGCGCCAGCAGCCATCGACAGGGGGAAGGGGAGACCCAGTACTTC	TRBJ2-5	-	TRBV5-1	TRBD1
CASSSPSQGAQETQYF	TGTGCCAGCAGTTCCCCCTCCCAGGGGGCCCAAGAGACCCAGTACTTC	TRBJ2-5	many	TRBV6-5	TRBD1
CRGLAGGDTDTQYF	TGCAGGGGACTAGCGGGGGGCGACACAGATACGCAGTATTTT	TRBJ2-3	many	TRBV20-1	TRBD2
CASSLMPAGQYEQYF	TGCGCCAGCAGCTTGATGCCAGCGGGGCAGTACGAGCAGTACTTC	TRBJ2-7	few	TRBV5-1	TRBD2
CASSFGPNSPLHF	TGTGCCAGCAGCTTCGGACCCAATTCACCCCTCCACTTT	TRBJ1-6	many	TRBV7-9	-
CAWQGQPNTEAFF	TGTGCCTGGCAAGGACAGCCGAACACTGAAGCTTTCTTT	TRBJ1-1	-	TRBV30	-
CASSPRPLTTYEQYF	TGCGCCAGCAGCCCCAGACCGCTAACAACCTACGAGCAGTACTTC	TRBJ2-7	-	TRBV5-1	-
CASSLVPGGPNEQFF	TGTGCCAGCAGCTTAGTACCAGGGGGCCCCAATGAGCAGTTCTTC	TRBJ2-1	few	TRBV7-2	TRBD1
CASSQDPSGVRLGGELFF	TGCGCCAGCAGCCAAGATCCAAGCGGGGTTCGCCTGGGCGGGGAGCTGTTTTTT	TRBJ2-2	few	TRBV4-3	TRBD2
CASSPLPGQGAGGYTF	TGCGCCAGCAGCCCGTTACCGGGACAGGGAGCAGGAGGCTACACCTTC	TRBJ1-2	-	TRBV5-1	TRBD1
CASSLVLVNEQFF	TGTGCCAGCAGCTTAGTTTTGGTCAATGAGCAGTTCTTC	TRBJ2-1	few	TRBV7-9	-
CASSLMLADNEQFF	TGTGCCAGCAGCTTAATGTTAGCGGACAATGAGCAGTTCTTC	TRBJ2-1	few	TRBV7-9	-
CASSLVPASEAFF	TGTGCCAGCAGCTTAGTCCCGGCCTCTGAAGCTTTCTTT	TRBJ1-1	few	TRBV7-2	-
CASSQGQGARSQPQHF	TGCGCCAGCAGCCAAGGGCAGGGGGCAAGGAGTCAGCCCCAGCATTTT	TRBJ1-5	few	TRBV4-1	TRBD1
CASSGLLSNEKLFF	TGTGCCAGCAGTGGCCTCCTGTCTAATGAAAAACTGTTTTTT	TRBJ1-4	few	TRBV12-3/TRBV12-4	-
CASSPLSRGQGDGYTF	TGCGCCAGCAGCCCTCTTTCTCGGGGTCAGGGGGATGGCTACACCTTC	TRBJ1-2	-	TRBV4-3	TRBD1
CASSQSRLGRGELFF	TGTGCCAGCAGCCAGTCCCGACTTGGTCGTGGGGAGCTGTTTTTT	TRBJ2-2	-	TRBV3-1	-
CSVATYQGSNYGYTF	TGCAGCGTTGCCACCTACCAGGGATCTAACTATGGCTACACCTTC	TRBJ1-2	-	TRBV29-1	-
CASSLLGGYGYTF	TGTGCCAGCAGCTTATTGGGGGGCTATGGCTACACCTTC	TRBJ1-2	few	TRBV7-3	-